This TCR beta chain originates from a study of T-cell reconstitution after alpha-beta-depleted transplantation in children. V lost 1 base, J lost 3 bases, and 0 bases stayed unmatched. The germline V gene encodes CDR1 MGHDK and CDR2 SYGVNS. This CDR3 has 13 residues. This clonotype was seen ten or more times. Its specificity is not known. General observations from the study: By about two months after transplant, alpha-beta T cells reportedly arose from several hundred graft clones that had expanded. Several patients had high TCRbeta diversity at day 60; it came from surviving recipient T cells and thymic progenitors. T-cell counts and diversity at one year post-transplant came mainly from newly produced T cells.

The TCRbeta library was prepared with unique molecular identifiers. Each CDR3 protein gets one entry after TCRdb re-called the PCR reads with MiXCR. The profile shows 100,000 or so distinct CDR3 sequences, roughly 7.6% of them singletons. The chain uses TRBV25-1 and TRBJ2-7; 7 positions agree with TRBD1. The sequences come from PBMCs, collected before TCRalphabeta/CD19-depleted stem cell transplant. This sequence originates from a boy aged 2 to 10 with acute lymphoblastic leukemia, due to receive a stem cell transplant. The CDR3 sequence is CASSESGGYEQYF. The CDR3 DNA reads as TGTGCCAGCAGTGAATCAGGGGGCTACGAGCAGTACTTC.